What follows is one T cell receptor beta chain and its context. The antigen remains undetermined. The data were obtained in a study of blood T cells in healthy people across ages. Study-wide findings and caveats: Observed TCR beta diversity per million T cells went down as age went up. This fall followed a roughly linear course with age. Both higher diversity and more naive CD4+ cells marked long-lived donors when set against aged donors.

CDR3 length equals 14 residues. Germline CDR1 LGHDT, CDR2 YNNKEL (reference sequence). Deletions cut 1 base from V and 7 bases from J, with 10 bases between. A J-beta primer mix and a sample-barcoded 5' primer were used in a second PCR of roughly 6 to 12 cycles. MiXCR was run by TCRdb on the 5' RACE reads, yielding one entry per CDR3 protein. The repertoire includes around 1.7 million distinct CDR3 sequences, 28% of them detected once, and 7.7% sits in the top ten. This TCR came from a woman in her twenties or thirties in good health. The material sequenced was blood. The V gene is TRBV3-1, the J gene TRBJ1-4, with a tentative D call TRBD1 (5 bases). CDR3 DNA: TGTGCCAGCAGCCAAGTGGCAGGGCCTGAAAAACTGTTTTTT. Protein sequence: CASSQVAGPEKLFF.